This T cell receptor beta chain was identified in a study of prognosis after radiotherapy for stage I lung cancer (TCRdb year 2021). General notes on the study: Between early 2018 and January 2019, approximately 18 stage I NSCLC patients were enrolled in Nanjing, China. In about 14 patients the disease was a newly diagnosed primary stage I lung tumor, whereas a few had oligometastatic NSCLC following surgical resection of the primary tumor. All patients were considered medically inoperable, owing to comorbidities in more than 10 and refusal of surgery in about 7. The cohort included about a dozen men and more than 5 women, with a median age of approximately 74 years and a range of about 53 to 95 years. Eleven to twelve patients had adenocarcinoma and several had squamous cell carcinoma as the tumor histology. Image-guided IMRT or VMAT was used to deliver SBRT in 3 to 5 fractions at a biologically effective dose of at least 100 Gy. No patient received concurrent therapy alongside SBRT. Distant metastases were developed by four of the 19 patients after SBRT, at a median of around seven months, whereas no significant progression was observed in the other 15 patients. This study profiled peripheral blood TCR beta repertoires from stage I NSCLC patients before and after stereotactic body radiotherapy and linked the repertoires to distant failure. The study took one blood sample before SBRT and one after SBRT from each of 20 or so patients and sequenced all 40 or so samples. Study-level results and caveats: The small cohort and short follow-up limited the study, so independent validation of the findings is needed. Differences in TRBV and TRBJ usage frequencies by metastasis status were reportedly observed in two V genes at baseline and in several V and two J genes after SBRT. Post-SBRT Shannon entropy and its change from baseline were lower in patients who developed distant metastases; baseline Shannon entropy was not associated with metastases. No determination of tumor specificity was made for expanded TCR clones. A decrease in unique TCR clone counts was observed after SBRT (median about 9,400 before versus around 6,900 after; Wilcoxon paired P=0.011). No adjustment for multiple comparisons was applied to any of the reported P values.

Two rounds of multiplex PCR on genomic DNA were used to amplify the TCR beta CDR3 region. The first PCR round used primers specific to each TRBV and TRBJ gene, and the primer sequences were filed in Chinese patent CN105087789A. Universal primers were used in the second round of PCR. The Roche High Pure PCR Template Preparation Kit was used to extract genomic DNA from frozen PBMCs. Paired-end sequencing with 151 bp reads was performed on the libraries using an Illumina HiSeq 3000. The study's own analysis went as follows. Raw reads lacking the multiplex PCR primer sequences were removed with CutAdapt. PEAR was used to merge high-quality paired reads into contigs. By aligning each contig to reference sequences, MiXCR assigned the TRB V, D and J gene segments to that contig. To remove sequencing errors, CDR3 sequences were clustered according to base quality and sequence similarity. Shannon entropy, normalized by the natural log of the productive TCR sequence number, served as the measure of diversity. One minus Shannon entropy divided by the natural log of the number of unique clonotypes was used as the definition of clonality. The Youden index of ROC curves was used to select progression-free survival cut-offs for repertoire metrics, and analyses were performed in R 3.5.3. The public reads were run again by TCRdb, first through fastp at Q25 and then through MiXCR, and only productive beta chains were kept. Records with the same CDR3 protein are collapsed into one entry carrying the most frequent genes and DNA. TCRdb's processing, not the study's, gives the V and J calls here. The sample table contains about 26,000 distinct CDR3 sequences; only one count was recorded for 30% of them. Around 32% of the sample is held by the ten biggest clonotypes.

A history of other malignancies or of prior chemotherapy or radiotherapy was absent in all patients, and node-negative disease was shown on CT and PET/CT in all patients. At each of two time points, 6 to 7.5 milliliters of peripheral venous blood were collected in EDTA tubes. PBMCs were isolated by Ficoll-Paque Plus density-gradient centrifugation. Immediately after collection, samples were stored at -80 degrees C until analysis. About this clonotype: The clone's antigen remains unknown. One base away there is no much larger clone; base qualities are not given.

The junction shows trimming of 6 bases on V and 0 bases on J, plus 2 bases between the germline ends. The CDR3 spans 12 residues, from the cysteine through the phenylalanine. Of all the DNA, just the CDR3 is kept, 36 bases in frame from base 1. This TCR was sampled from a donor aged 50 or older with non-small cell lung cancer. Sequenced here: PBMCs, sampled before or after stereotactic body radiation therapy (not recorded which). The V and J genes are TRBV12-3 or TRBV12-4 and TRBJ2-2; no D gene call is confident. The CDR3 protein sequence reads: CASRPNTGELFF. The nucleotide sequence is TGTGCCAGCAGACCGAACACCGGGGAGCTGTTTTTT.